Below are 10 T cell receptor beta chains sequenced from a single sample in a study of blood T cell repertoires in COVID-19. Only in-frame clones appear in the TCRdb table, and some are missing; sequencing was by immunoSEQ multiplex PCR. The data hold under 200,000 clones, with about 87% observed a single time. The sequenced sample consisted of peripheral blood. The receptor set was obtained from a woman aged 55-75 years who had recovered from COVID-19.

The rearrangement links TRBV19 to TRBJ1-5, with a weak D call TRBD1 (5 bases). Between the trimmed V and J ends, which lost 6 bases and 4 bases, there was a span of 19 bases. CDR1 is LNHDA and CDR2 is SQIVND in the germline V gene (reference sequence). The CDR3 consists of 16 residues. The CDR3 here is CASRASARALNQPQHF. For the CDR3, the DNA is TGTGCCAGTAGAGCCTCAGCCAGGGCGTTAAATCAGCCCCAGCATTTT.

The chain uses TRBV3-1 (or the pseudogene TRBV3-2) and TRBJ2-3, with TRBD2 identical over 10 bases. Germline loops: CDR1 LGHDT, CDR2 YNNKEL (reference sequence). V shed 5 bases and J 3 bases; nucleotides not matched to a gene: 5. The CDR3 extends over 15 amino acids. CDR3 region: CASSFQAGGTDTQYF. CDR3 sequence (DNA): TGTGCCAGCAGCTTTCAAGCGGGGGGGACAGATACGCAGTATTTT.

CDR3 coding DNA: TGTGCCAGCAGCTTAAGGGGGCAGGGGCCGGGAGGGGACACTGAAGCTTTCTTT. This sequence encodes CASSLRGQGPGGDTEAFF. The chain combines TRBV13 with TRBJ1-1, with TRBD1 matching 7 bases. CDR3 length: 18 residues. The J segment lost 3 bases and the V segment lost 2 bases, leaving 15 bases of the junction unmatched. Germline V gene sequence: CDR1 PRHDT, CDR2 FYEKMQ (reference sequence).

The chain carries TRBV20-1 and TRBJ2-1, with 7 bases matching TRBD2. Trimming cost V 3 bases and J 3 bases; bases outside gene matches: 2. Germline-derived CDR1 and CDR2 are DFQATT and SNEGSKA (reference sequence). CDR3 length: 13 residues. This CDR3 reads CSASGGVYNEQFF. CDR3 bases: TGCAGTGCTAGTGGGGGGGTCTACAATGAGCAGTTCTTC.

This chain uses TRBV9 with TRBJ2-7, with D maybe TRBD1 (5 bases). Germline V gene data show CDR1 as SGDLS and CDR2 as YYNGEE. The CDR3 runs 15 residues. V gave up 7 bases and J gave up 1 base, with 18 bases separating them. CDR3 loop: CASSQGVTTSYEQYF. The CDR3 DNA follows: TGTGCCAGCTCCCAAGGGGTCACAACTTCCTACGAGCAGTACTTC.

In this sample, this clone turned up a few times. The J gene is TRBJ1-5, the V gene TRBV28; tentative D call: TRBD1 (5 bases). The V end lost 7 bases, the J end lost 7 bases, and 11 bases lay between the germline ends. In germline, CDR1 is MDHEN, CDR2 SYDVKM. CDR3 length: 12 residues. The CDR3 DNA sequence: TGTGCCAGCACCCAGGGAGGCCAGCCCCAGCATTTT. Translation gives CASTQGGQPQHF.

This sequence joins TRBV4-1 and TRBJ2-1; 7 nucleotides line up with TRBD2. The CDR3 runs to 16 residues. In germline, CDR1 is MGHRA, CDR2 YSYEKL. V trimming: 1 base; J trimming: 1 base; junction bases outside the gene matches: 4. CDR3 sequence: CASSQVYGGSYNEQFF. CDR3 DNA sequence: TGCGCCAGCAGCCAAGTGTACGGGGGGTCCTACAATGAGCAGTTCTTC.

The V call is TRBV19, the J call TRBJ2-5; 7 bases agree with TRBD1. This CDR3 is 13 amino acids long. Looked up from germline, CDR1 is LNHDA and CDR2 is SQIVND (reference sequence). The ends lost 5 bases at V and 4 bases at J; junction bases unmatched: 4. CDR3 sequence (DNA): TGTGCCAGTAGTCGTAGGGGGCGAGAGACCCAGTACTTC. As protein: CASSRRGRETQYF. Full variable domain (outside the CDR3, taken from reference TRBV19 and TRBJ2-5): DGGITQSPKYLFRKEGQNVTLSCEQNLNHDAMYWYRQDPGQGLRLIYYSQIVNDFQKGDIAEGYSVSREKKESFPLTVTSAQKNPTAFYLCASSRRGRETQYFGPGTRLLVL.

The rearrangement links TRBV4-1 to TRBJ2-1, with D possibly matching TRBD1 (7 bases). The V gene lost 4 bases and the J gene lost 8 bases, with 12 bases spanning the gap. CDR1 is MGHRA and CDR2 is YSYEKL in the germline V gene. This CDR3 comprises 13 residues. The CDR3 DNA reads as TGCGCCAGCAGCCGCGACAGGGAGGATGAGCAGTTCTTC. It translates to CASSRDREDEQFF.

V usage is TRBV6-5 and J usage is TRBJ1-2; the match to TRBD1 covers 9 bases. The CDR3 is made up of 13 amino acids. Germline assignment: CDR1 MNHEY and CDR2 SVGAGI. J gave up 2 bases and V 6 bases, and 1 base lay outside the gene matches. CDR3: CASRTGGNYGYTF. CDR3 in DNA: TGTGCCAGCAGGACAGGGGGAAACTATGGCTACACCTTC.